This is a list of T cell receptor beta chains from one sample in a study of preoperative IRX-2 immunotherapy in early breast cancer. Data came from immunoSEQ multiplex PCR; TCRdb stores just in-frame clones and leaves some out. Here the sample spans under 50,000 clones, roughly 82% being singletons. Sequencing was performed on lymph node tissue, taken after IRX-2 immunotherapy. The receptors originated from a human donor with breast cancer. Both conserved end residues are part of each CDR3. The D gene is left open where the match is weak. Only part of the rows carry a size: once, few, many, or a class if the clone is expanded.

CDR3 protein: CASSPGTGASYNKQFF
CDR3 DNA: TGCGCCAGCAGCCCTGGTACAGGGGCTTCCTACAATAAGCAGTTCTTC
V gene: TRBV29-1
CDR3 length: 16
D gene: TRBD1
J gene: TRBJ2-1
clone size: once

CDR3 protein: CASSLDNGRGYTF
CDR3 DNA: TGTGCCAGCAGCTTAGATAACGGAAGAGGCTACACCTTC
V gene: TRBV7-1
CDR3 length: 13
D gene: -
J gene: TRBJ1-2
clone size: -

CDR3 protein: CASSPVRVAQYF
CDR3 DNA: TGTGCCAGCTCCCCTGTCCGGGTCGCGCAGTATTTT
V gene: TRBV18
CDR3 length: 12
D gene: -
J gene: TRBJ2-3
clone size: once

CDR3 protein: CASKGQEGFDGYTF
CDR3 DNA: TGTGCCAGCAAGGGACAGGAAGGTTTTGATGGCTACACCTTC
V gene: TRBV28
CDR3 length: 14
D gene: TRBD1
J gene: TRBJ1-2
clone size: -

CDR3 protein: CASSLVQVTYSNQPQHF
CDR3 DNA: TGTGCCAGCAGCTTGGTCCAGGTGACATATAGCAATCAGCCCCAGCATTTT
V gene: TRBV7-7
CDR3 length: 17
D gene: -
J gene: TRBJ1-5
clone size: -

CDR3 protein: CASSESMAPAPQQETQYF
CDR3 DNA: TGCGCCAGCAGTGAGTCGATGGCCCCGGCTCCACAACAAGAGACCCAGTACTTC
V gene: TRBV10-1
CDR3 length: 18
D gene: -
J gene: TRBJ2-5
clone size: -

CDR3 protein: CASTRDRPNTGELFF
CDR3 DNA: TGTGCCAGCACGCGGGACAGGCCGAACACCGGGGAGCTGTTTTTT
V gene: TRBV6-8
CDR3 length: 15
D gene: TRBD1
J gene: TRBJ2-2
clone size: few

CDR3 protein: CASSNGHAGVADTQYF
CDR3 DNA: TGTGCCAGCAGCAACGGACACGCTGGCGTCGCAGATACGCAGTATTTT
V gene: TRBV11-3
CDR3 length: 16
D gene: -
J gene: TRBJ2-3
clone size: -

CDR3 protein: CASSSPTVSGYTF
CDR3 DNA: TGTGCCAGCAGTTCCCCTACAGTAAGTGGCTACACCTTC
V gene: TRBV28
CDR3 length: 13
D gene: -
J gene: TRBJ1-2
clone size: -

CDR3 protein: CAISEGGLGDTQYF
CDR3 DNA: TGTGCCATCAGTGAAGGGGGGCTGGGAGATACGCAGTATTTT
V gene: TRBV6-1
CDR3 length: 14
D gene: -
J gene: TRBJ2-3
clone size: -

CDR3 protein: CAWKSPDSLAKNIQYF
CDR3 DNA: TGTGCCTGGAAATCACCGGACAGCCTTGCCAAAAACATTCAGTACTTC
V gene: TRBV30
CDR3 length: 16
D gene: -
J gene: TRBJ2-4
clone size: -

CDR3 protein: CATSSGTPRTSNEQFF
CDR3 DNA: TGTGCCACCAGCAGTGGGACCCCGAGGACTTCCAATGAGCAGTTCTTC
V gene: TRBV15
CDR3 length: 16
D gene: -
J gene: TRBJ2-1
clone size: -

CDR3 protein: CASSYPAGGARDTQYF
CDR3 DNA: TGTGCCAGCAGCTACCCCGCGGGAGGGGCAAGGGACACCCAGTACTTC
V gene: TRBV11-3
CDR3 length: 16
D gene: TRBD2
J gene: TRBJ2-5
clone size: few